This TCR beta chain is from a study of T cell responses to AZD1222 COVID-19 vaccine. Study context: Second-dose intervals near 4 or 12 weeks were combined. Study-wide results and limits: Among the donors, most were white British and more were female, and clonal diversity was possibly underestimated. All repertoire sampling was performed exclusively after the peak T cell response.

For this clone: The antigen is not known.

Data came from immunoSEQ multiplex PCR; TCRdb stores just in-frame clones and leaves some out. The sample holds about 150,000 clones, approximately 93% seen once. The germline V gene has CDR1 MGHRA and CDR2 YSYEKL. V shed 4 bases and J 6 bases; nucleotides not matched to a gene: 10. The CDR3 runs 16 residues. This sequence joins TRBV4-1 and TRBJ2-1, with 9 bases fitting TRBD2. The clonotype originates from an adult in good health. The sample in question was peripheral blood, obtained on day 0 of AZD1222 vaccination. CDR3: CASSPGEVAGVNEQFF. The CDR3 DNA reads TGCGCCAGCAGCCCAGGAGAGGTAGCGGGAGTCAATGAGCAGTTCTTC.